The clone carrying this T cell receptor beta chain came up a few times. The target antigen is unknown. Assay: immunoSEQ multiplex PCR; the TCRdb copy retains only in-frame clones and omits some. The data contain roughly 85,000 clones, roughly 87% of them singletons. This sample is drawn from a study of T cell responses to AZD1222 COVID-19 vaccine. Study conclusions and caveats: Unmutated variant regions are reportedly targeted by nearly half of spike-specific TCRs. Two AZD1222 administrations were followed by greater Spike-specific TCR breadth and depth.

The clonotype comes from an adult in good health. Sequenced material: peripheral blood, taken on day 0 of MenACWY control vaccination.

The CDR3 sequence is CASKTGLNTEAFF. The CDR3 DNA follows: TGTGCCAGCAAGACAGGATTGAACACTGAAGCTTTCTTT. The chain couples TRBV7-3 to TRBJ1-1; possibly TRBD1 for D (6 bases). V was shortened by 7 bases and J by 0 bases, with 9 bases between the two germline ends. The germline CDR1 and CDR2 sequences are SGHTA and FQGTGA. This CDR3 is 13 amino acids long.